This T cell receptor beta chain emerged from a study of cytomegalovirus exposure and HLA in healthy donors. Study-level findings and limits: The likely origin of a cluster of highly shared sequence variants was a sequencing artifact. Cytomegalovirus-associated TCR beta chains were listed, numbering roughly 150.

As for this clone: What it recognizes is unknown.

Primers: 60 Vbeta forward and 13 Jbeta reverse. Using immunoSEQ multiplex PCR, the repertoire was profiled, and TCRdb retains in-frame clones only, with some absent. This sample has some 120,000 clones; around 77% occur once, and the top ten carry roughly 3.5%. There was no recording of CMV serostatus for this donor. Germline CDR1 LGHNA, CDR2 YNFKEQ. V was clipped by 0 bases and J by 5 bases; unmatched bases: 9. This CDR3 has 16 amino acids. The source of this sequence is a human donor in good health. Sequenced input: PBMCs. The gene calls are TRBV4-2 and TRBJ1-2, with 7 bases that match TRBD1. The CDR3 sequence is CASSQDGAGGQYGYTF. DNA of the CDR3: TGTGCCAGCAGCCAAGACGGGGCAGGGGGGCAATATGGCTACACCTTC.